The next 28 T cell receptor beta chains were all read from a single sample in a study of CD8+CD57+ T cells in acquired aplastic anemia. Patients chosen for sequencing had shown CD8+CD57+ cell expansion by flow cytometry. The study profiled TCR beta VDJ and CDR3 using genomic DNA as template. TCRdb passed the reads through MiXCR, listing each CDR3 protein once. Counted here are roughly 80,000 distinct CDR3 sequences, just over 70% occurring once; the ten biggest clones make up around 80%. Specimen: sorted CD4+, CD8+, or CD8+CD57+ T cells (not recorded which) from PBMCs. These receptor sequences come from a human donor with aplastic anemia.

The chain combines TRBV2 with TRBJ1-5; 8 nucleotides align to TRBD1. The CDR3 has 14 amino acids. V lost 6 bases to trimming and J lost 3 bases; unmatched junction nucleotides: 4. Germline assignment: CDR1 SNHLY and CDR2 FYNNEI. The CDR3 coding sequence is TGTGCCAGCAGGGGACAGGCTCACAATCAGCCCCAGCATTTT. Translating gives CASRGQAHNQPQHF.

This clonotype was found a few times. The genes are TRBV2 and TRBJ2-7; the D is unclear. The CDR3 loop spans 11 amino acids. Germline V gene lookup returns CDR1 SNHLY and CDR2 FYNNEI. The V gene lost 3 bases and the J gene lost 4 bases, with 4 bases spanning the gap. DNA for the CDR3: TGTGCCAGCAGTGAGAAGTACGAGCAGTACTTC. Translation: CASSEKYEQYF.

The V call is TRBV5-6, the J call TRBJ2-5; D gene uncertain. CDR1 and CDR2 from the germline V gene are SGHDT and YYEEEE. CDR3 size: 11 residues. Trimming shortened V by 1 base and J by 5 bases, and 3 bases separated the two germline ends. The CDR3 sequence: CASSLYETQYF. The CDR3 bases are TGTGCCAGCAGCTTGTACGAGACCCAGTACTTC.

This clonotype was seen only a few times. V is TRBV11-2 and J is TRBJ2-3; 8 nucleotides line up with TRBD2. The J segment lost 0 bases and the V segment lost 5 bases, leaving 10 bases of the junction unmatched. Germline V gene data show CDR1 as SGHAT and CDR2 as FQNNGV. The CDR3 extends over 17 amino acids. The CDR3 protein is CASSQQRGMTSTDTQYF. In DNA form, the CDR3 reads TGTGCCAGCAGCCAGCAGCGGGGGATGACTAGCACAGATACGCAGTATTTT.

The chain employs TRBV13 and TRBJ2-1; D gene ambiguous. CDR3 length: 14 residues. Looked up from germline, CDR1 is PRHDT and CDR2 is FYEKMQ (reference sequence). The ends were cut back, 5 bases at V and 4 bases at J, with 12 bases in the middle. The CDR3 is CASSPRLGYNEQFF. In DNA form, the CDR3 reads TGTGCCAGCAGCCCGCGACTGGGTTACAATGAGCAGTTCTTC.

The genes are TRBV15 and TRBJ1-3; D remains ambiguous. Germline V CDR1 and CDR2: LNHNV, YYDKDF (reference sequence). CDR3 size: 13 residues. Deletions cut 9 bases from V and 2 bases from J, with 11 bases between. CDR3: CATKVQTGNTIYF. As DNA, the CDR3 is TGTGCCACAAAAGTACAAACTGGAAACACCATATATTTT.

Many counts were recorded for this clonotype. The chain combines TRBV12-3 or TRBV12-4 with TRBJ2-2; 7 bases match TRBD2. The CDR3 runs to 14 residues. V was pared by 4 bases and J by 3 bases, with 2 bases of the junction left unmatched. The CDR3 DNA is TGTGCCAGCAGTTCTAGCGGCTACACCGGGGAGCTGTTTTTT. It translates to CASSSSGYTGELFF.

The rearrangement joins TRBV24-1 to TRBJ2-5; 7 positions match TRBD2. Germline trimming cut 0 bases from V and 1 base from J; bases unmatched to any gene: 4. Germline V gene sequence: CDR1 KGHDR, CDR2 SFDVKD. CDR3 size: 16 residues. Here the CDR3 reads CATSDLSGDFQETQYF. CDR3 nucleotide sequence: TGTGCCACCAGTGATTTGAGCGGGGACTTCCAAGAGACCCAGTACTTC.

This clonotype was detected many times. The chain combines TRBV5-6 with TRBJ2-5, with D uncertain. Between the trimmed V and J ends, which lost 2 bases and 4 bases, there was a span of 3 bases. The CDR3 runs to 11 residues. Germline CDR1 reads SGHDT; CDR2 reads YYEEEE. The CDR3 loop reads CASSFGETQYF. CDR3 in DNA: TGTGCCAGCAGCTTCGGAGAGACCCAGTACTTC.

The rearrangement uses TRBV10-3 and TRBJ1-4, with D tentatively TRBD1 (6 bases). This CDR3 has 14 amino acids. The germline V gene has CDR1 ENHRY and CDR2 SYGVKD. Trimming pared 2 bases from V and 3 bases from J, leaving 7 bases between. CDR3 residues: CAISETGPNEKLFF. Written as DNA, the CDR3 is TGTGCCATCAGTGAGACAGGGCCTAATGAAAAACTGTTTTTT.

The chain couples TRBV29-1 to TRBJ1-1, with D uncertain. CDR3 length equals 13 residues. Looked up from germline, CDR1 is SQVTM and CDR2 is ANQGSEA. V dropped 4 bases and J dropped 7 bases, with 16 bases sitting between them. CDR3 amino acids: CSVAREAEGEAFF. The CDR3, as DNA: TGCAGCGTTGCGAGGGAGGCGGAGGGTGAAGCTTTCTTT.

The CDR3 coding sequence is TGTGCCAGCAGCCCCGGTGGATGGGGTCAACCCTACGAGCAGTACTTC. Its translation: CASSPGGWGQPYEQYF. The gene calls are TRBV7-6 and TRBJ2-7, with D hard to call. CDR3 size: 16 residues. V gave up 5 bases and J gave up 2 bases, with 19 bases separating them. Germline CDR1 reads SGHVS; CDR2 reads FNYEAQ.

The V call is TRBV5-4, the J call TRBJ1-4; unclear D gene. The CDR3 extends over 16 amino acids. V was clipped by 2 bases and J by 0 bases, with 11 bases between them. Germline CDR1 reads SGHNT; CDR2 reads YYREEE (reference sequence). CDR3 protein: CASSFAQDATNEKLFF. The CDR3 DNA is TGTGCCAGCAGCTTCGCGCAGGACGCAACTAATGAAAAACTGTTTTTT.

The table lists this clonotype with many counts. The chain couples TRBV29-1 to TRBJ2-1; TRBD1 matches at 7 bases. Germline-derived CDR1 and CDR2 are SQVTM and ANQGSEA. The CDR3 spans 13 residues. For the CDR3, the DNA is TGCAACGTACATACAGGGGACGCTCAGGAGCAGTTCTTC. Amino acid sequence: CNVHTGDAQEQFF.

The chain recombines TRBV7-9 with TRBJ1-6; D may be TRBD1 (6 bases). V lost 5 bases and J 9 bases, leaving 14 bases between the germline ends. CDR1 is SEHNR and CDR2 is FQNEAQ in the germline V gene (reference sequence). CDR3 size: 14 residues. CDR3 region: CASSRQADGSPLHF. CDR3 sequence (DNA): TGTGCCAGCAGCCGACAGGCCGACGGTTCACCCCTCCACTTT. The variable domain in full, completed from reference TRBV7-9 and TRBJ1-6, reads DTGVSQNPRHKITKRGQNVTFRCDPISEHNRLYWYRQTLGQGPEFLTYFQNEAQLEKSRLLSDRFSAERPKGSFSTLEIQRTEQGDSAMYLCASSRQADGSPLHFGNGTRLTVT.

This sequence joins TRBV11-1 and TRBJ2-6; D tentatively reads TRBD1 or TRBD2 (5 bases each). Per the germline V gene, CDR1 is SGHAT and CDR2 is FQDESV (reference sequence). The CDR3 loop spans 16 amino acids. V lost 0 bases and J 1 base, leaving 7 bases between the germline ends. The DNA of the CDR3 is TGTGCCAGCAGCTTAGCGTGGGGGTCTGGGGCCAACGTCCTGACTTTC. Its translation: CASSLAWGSGANVLTF.

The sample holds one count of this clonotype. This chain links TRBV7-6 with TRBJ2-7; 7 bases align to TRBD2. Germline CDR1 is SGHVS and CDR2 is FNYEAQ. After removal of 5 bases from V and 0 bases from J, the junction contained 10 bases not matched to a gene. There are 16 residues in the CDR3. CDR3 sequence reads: CASSPNSGPSSYEQYF. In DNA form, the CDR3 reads TGTGCCAGCAGCCCCAATAGCGGGCCAAGCTCCTACGAGCAGTACTTC.

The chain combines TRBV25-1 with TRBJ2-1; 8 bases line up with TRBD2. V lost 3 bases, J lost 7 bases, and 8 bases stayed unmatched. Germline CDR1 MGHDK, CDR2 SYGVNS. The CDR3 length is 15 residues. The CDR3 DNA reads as TGTGCCAGCAGTGACGGACTAGCCTCAAGGAATGAGCAGTTCTTC. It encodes CASSDGLASRNEQFF.

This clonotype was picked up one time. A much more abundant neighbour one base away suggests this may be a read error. In DNA form, the CDR3 reads TGTGCCAGCAGCGTAGTATCTGGGGCCAACGTCCTGGCTTTC. Amino acids: CASSVVSGANVLAF. J is TRBJ2-6 and V is TRBV9, with D possibly TRBD1 on 5 matching bases. This CDR3 region has 14 residues. CDR1 is SGDLS and CDR2 is YYNGEE in the germline V gene.

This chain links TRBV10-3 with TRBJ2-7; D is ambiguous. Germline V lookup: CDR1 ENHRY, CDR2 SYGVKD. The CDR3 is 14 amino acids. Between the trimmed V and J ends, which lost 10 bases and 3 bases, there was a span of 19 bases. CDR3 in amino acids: CATQVGDGFYEQYF. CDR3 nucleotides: TGTGCCACCCAGGTGGGTGACGGCTTCTACGAGCAGTACTTC.

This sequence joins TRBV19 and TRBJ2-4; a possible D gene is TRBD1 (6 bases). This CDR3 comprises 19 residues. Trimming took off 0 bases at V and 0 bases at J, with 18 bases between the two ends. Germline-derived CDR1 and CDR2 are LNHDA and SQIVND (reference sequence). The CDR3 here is CASSIDGRDTGLAKNIQYF. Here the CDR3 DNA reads TGTGCCAGTAGTATAGATGGCCGGGACACCGGTTTAGCCAAAAACATTCAGTACTTC.

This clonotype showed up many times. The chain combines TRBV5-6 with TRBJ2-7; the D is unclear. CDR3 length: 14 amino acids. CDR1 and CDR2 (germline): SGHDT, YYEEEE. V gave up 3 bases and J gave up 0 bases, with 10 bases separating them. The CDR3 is CASSYRVSSYEQYF. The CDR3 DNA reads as TGTGCCAGCAGCTACAGAGTAAGCTCCTACGAGCAGTACTTC.

The DNA for the CDR3 is TGTGCCAGCAGCGTAGGGGTATACAGCACAGATACGCAGTATTTT. This codes for CASSVGVYSTDTQYF. V and J are TRBV9 and TRBJ2-3; D gene uncertain. CDR1 and CDR2 from the germline V gene are SGDLS and YYNGEE. This CDR3 contains 15 residues. The V and J ends lost 0 bases and 0 bases respectively, with 8 bases between them.

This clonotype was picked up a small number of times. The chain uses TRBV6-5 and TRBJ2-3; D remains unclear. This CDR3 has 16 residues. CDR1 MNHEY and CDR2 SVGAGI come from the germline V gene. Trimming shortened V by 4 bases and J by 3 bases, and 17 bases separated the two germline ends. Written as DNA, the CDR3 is TGTGCCAGCAGTTCCTCCCGACACCTGGGTACAGATACGCAGTATTTT. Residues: CASSSSRHLGTDTQYF.

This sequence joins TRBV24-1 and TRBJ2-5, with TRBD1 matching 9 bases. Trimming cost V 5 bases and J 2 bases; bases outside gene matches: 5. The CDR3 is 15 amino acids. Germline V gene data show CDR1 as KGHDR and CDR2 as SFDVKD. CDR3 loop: CATSGNGTGQETQYF. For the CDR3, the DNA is TGTGCCACCAGTGGTAACGGGACAGGGCAAGAGACCCAGTACTTC.

The CDR3 sequence is CSARGSTPLNTEAFF. CDR3 nucleotides: TGCAGTGCTAGAGGTTCCACACCTCTGAACACTGAAGCTTTCTTT. The chain couples TRBV20-1 to TRBJ1-1, with no clear D. This CDR3 is built from 15 residues. V lost 1 base, J lost 0 bases, and 12 bases lay in between. Germline loops: CDR1 DFQATT, CDR2 SNEGSKA (reference sequence).

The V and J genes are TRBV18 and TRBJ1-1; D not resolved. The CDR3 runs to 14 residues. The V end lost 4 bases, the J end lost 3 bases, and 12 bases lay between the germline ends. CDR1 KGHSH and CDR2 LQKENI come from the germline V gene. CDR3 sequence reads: CASSRNQEHTEAFF. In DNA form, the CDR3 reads TGTGCCAGCTCACGAAATCAGGAACACACTGAAGCTTTCTTT.

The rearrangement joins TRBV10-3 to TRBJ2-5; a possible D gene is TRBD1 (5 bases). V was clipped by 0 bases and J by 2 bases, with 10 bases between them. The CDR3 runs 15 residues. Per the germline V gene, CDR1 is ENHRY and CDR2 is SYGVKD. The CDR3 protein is CAISESAGPQETQYF. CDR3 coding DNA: TGTGCCATCAGTGAGTCGGCAGGGCCGCAAGAGACCCAGTACTTC.